These 17 T cell receptor beta chains came from one sample sequenced in a study of T cells after yellow fever vaccination. TCRdb passed the 5' RACE reads through MiXCR, listing each CDR3 protein once. The top ten clones hold 2.5% of a sample with under 200,000 distinct CDR3 sequences, 6% to 7.5% of them seen once. This specimen was CD4+ T cells sorted from PBMCs, taken around 5 days after the first yellow fever vaccination. The receptors here all came from a man between 18 and 35 years old who received the YFV17D yellow fever vaccine.

This clonotype has ten or more counts. The rearrangement links TRBV7-2 to TRBJ2-2, with 10 nucleotides matching TRBD2. CDR1 is SGHTA, CDR2 FQGNSA, per germline. After removal of 5 bases from V and 6 bases from J, the junction contained 6 bases not matched to a gene. The length of the CDR3 is 15 residues. Here the CDR3 DNA reads TGTGCCAGCAGCCGGACTAGCGGCGTACCCGGGGAGCTGTTTTTT. This codes for CASSRTSGVPGELFF.

This clonotype was counted a few times. J is TRBJ1-1 and V is TRBV6-6; D is unresolved. Per germline, CDR1 MNHNY and CDR2 SVGAGI (reference sequence). With 6 bases removed from V and 4 bases from J, the gap between germline ends came to 12 bases. The CDR3 contains 13 residues. The CDR3, as DNA: TGTGCCAGCAGGAACGGTTTTGCCACTGAAGCTTTCTTT. It codes for CASRNGFATEAFF.

This clonotype appeared a few times. The chain employs TRBV6-5 and TRBJ1-2, with TRBD1 matching over 7 bases. With V trimmed by 2 bases and J by 4 bases, 7 bases remained unmatched. Germline V CDR1 and CDR2: MNHEY, SVGAGI. CDR3 length: 15 amino acids. Here the CDR3 DNA reads TGTGCCAGCAGTTACACCACCGGGACAGCCTATGGCTACACCTTC. It translates to CASSYTTGTAYGYTF.

The sample holds many counts of this clonotype. The V gene is TRBV6-2 or TRBV6-3, the J gene TRBJ2-6; D possibly corresponds to TRBD1 (5 bases). Germline V lookup: CDR1 MNHEY, CDR2 SVGEGT. The CDR3 sequence is 14 residues long. V was cut by 5 bases and J by 0 bases, with 5 bases left in between. The CDR3 DNA reads as TGTGCCAGCAGTAGGGGCTCTGGGGCCAACGTCCTGACTTTC. Amino acids: CASSRGSGANVLTF.

In its sample, this clonotype was seen a few times. The rearrangement uses TRBV11-2 and TRBJ2-7, with D hard to call. V was pared by 1 base and J by 2 bases, with 6 bases between. CDR1 and CDR2 from the germline V gene are SGHAT and FQNNGV. This CDR3 is built from 13 residues. Here the CDR3 DNA reads TGTGCCAGCAGCTTAGGGGGAACCTACGAGCAGTACGTC. Translation gives CASSLGGTYEQYV.

This clonotype has at least ten counts. The chain couples TRBV6-1 to TRBJ2-3; the D is unclear. Germline lookup yields CDR1 MNHNS and CDR2 SASEGT. The germline V and J ends were trimmed by 2 bases and 5 bases, with 11 bases remaining between them. The CDR3 totals 14 residues. In DNA form, the CDR3 reads TGTGCCAGCAGTGAACGAGGAACAATAGATACGCAGTATTTT. It specifies CASSERGTIDTQYF.

This clonotype came up many times. This rearrangement joins TRBV7-2 to TRBJ2-1; the D is unclear. Germline values: CDR1 SGHTA, CDR2 FQGNSA. V dropped 1 base and J dropped 5 bases, with 6 bases sitting between them. CDR3 length: 13 amino acids. The CDR3 is CASSLGMHNEQFF. Written as DNA, the CDR3 is TGTGCCAGCAGCTTAGGGATGCACAATGAGCAGTTCTTC.

This clonotype was found many times. The chain employs TRBV6-1 and TRBJ2-2, with 8 bases identical to TRBD2. V shed 4 bases and J 5 bases; nucleotides not matched to a gene: 3. Germline loops: CDR1 MNHNS, CDR2 SASEGT. The CDR3 contains 14 residues. This CDR3 is CASSALAGTGELFF. CDR3 coding DNA: TGTGCCAGCAGTGCCTTAGCGGGAACCGGGGAGCTGTTTTTT.

This clonotype was picked up many times. The chain joins TRBV5-5 to TRBJ2-7; D is uncertain. Germline CDR1 reads SGHKS; CDR2 reads YYEKEE (reference sequence). V was cut by 0 bases and J by 3 bases, with 16 bases left in between. The CDR3 loop spans 16 amino acids. The CDR3 DNA reads as TGTGCCAGCAGCTTGGAGGCTGGCTTCGTAAGCTACGAGCAGTACGTC. The encoded protein is CASSLEAGFVSYEQYV.

This clonotype occurred many times. The chain has TRBV29-1 and TRBJ2-5; D possibly uses TRBD1 or TRBD2 (5 bases each). Looked up from germline, CDR1 is SQVTM and CDR2 is ANQGSEA. V lost 6 bases and J 7 bases, leaving 21 bases between the germline ends. The CDR3 has 14 residues. CDR3 bases: TGCAGCGTCGTCTTAGGGGACGGCCGTGGGACCCAGTACTTC. It yields the protein CSVVLGDGRGTQYF.

The chain carries TRBV7-2 and TRBJ2-7, with TRBD2 matching over 8 bases. CDR3 length: 14 amino acids. CDR1 and CDR2 from the germline V gene are SGHTA and FQGNSA. V lost 11 bases, J lost 6 bases, and 15 bases stayed unmatched. The CDR3 loop is CAWPGGVGVGEQYV. The CDR3 coding sequence is TGTGCCTGGCCCGGGGGGGTCGGCGTAGGCGAGCAGTACGTC.

This clonotype has just a few counts. The chain links TRBV20-1 to TRBJ2-5; the match to TRBD2 covers 12 bases. Germline loops: CDR1 DFQATT, CDR2 SNEGSKA (reference sequence). V dropped 6 bases and J dropped 0; count of bases not matched to a gene: 5. CDR3 length: 15 amino acids. The CDR3 loop reads CSATGLAGNQETQYF. The CDR3 bases are TGCAGTGCCACAGGACTAGCGGGGAACCAAGAGACCCAGTACTTC.

The chain carries TRBV6-5 and TRBJ1-1; possible D gene TRBD1, 6 bases. Trimming removed 1 base at V and 3 bases at J, with 12 bases between. The germline V gene has CDR1 MNHEY and CDR2 SVGAGI. The CDR3 is 15 residues long. The CDR3 DNA sequence: TGTGCCAGCAGTTACTGGGGGGCGTTTTACACTGAAGCTTTCTTT. Amino acid sequence: CASSYWGAFYTEAFF.

This clonotype was counted many times. The rearrangement uses TRBV5-1 and TRBJ1-1, with D possibly TRBD1 on 6 matching bases. The germline V and J ends were trimmed by 4 bases and 6 bases, with 16 bases remaining between them. The CDR3 is 14 residues long. CDR1 SGHRS and CDR2 YFSETQ come from the germline V gene. In DNA form, the CDR3 reads TGCGCCAGCAGCGTACAGGGAACATCCCCTGAAGCTTTCTTT. It is translated as CASSVQGTSPEAFF.

This clonotype was observed many times. This sequence joins TRBV5-1 and TRBJ2-2; the D is unclear. This CDR3 is 14 amino acids long. The ends were cut back, 4 bases at V and 5 bases at J, with 12 bases in the middle. The germline V gene has CDR1 SGHRS and CDR2 YFSETQ. This chain's CDR3 is CASSLTPPTGELFF. CDR3 bases: TGCGCCAGCAGCCTTACTCCACCTACCGGGGAGCTGTTTTTT.

This clonotype was seen repeatedly, ten times or more. The chain employs TRBV7-2 and TRBJ1-3; D is undetermined. Germline CDR1 SGHTA, CDR2 FQGNSA. CDR3 size: 15 residues. V was trimmed by 1 base and J by 0 bases, leaving 7 bases between them. CDR3: CASSLDRYSGNTIYF. The CDR3 bases are TGTGCCAGCAGCTTAGACCGGTACTCTGGAAACACCATATATTTT.

The chain recombines TRBV6-1 with TRBJ2-7; 9 positions agree with TRBD2. Germline V CDR1 and CDR2: MNHNS, SASEGT. The CDR3 sequence is 13 residues long. V lost 10 bases to trimming and J lost 9 bases; unmatched junction nucleotides: 13. CDR3 coding DNA: TGTGCCACCACGAGGCGGGGGGGTTCAGGGCAGTACTTC. Amino acid sequence: CATTRRGGSGQYF.